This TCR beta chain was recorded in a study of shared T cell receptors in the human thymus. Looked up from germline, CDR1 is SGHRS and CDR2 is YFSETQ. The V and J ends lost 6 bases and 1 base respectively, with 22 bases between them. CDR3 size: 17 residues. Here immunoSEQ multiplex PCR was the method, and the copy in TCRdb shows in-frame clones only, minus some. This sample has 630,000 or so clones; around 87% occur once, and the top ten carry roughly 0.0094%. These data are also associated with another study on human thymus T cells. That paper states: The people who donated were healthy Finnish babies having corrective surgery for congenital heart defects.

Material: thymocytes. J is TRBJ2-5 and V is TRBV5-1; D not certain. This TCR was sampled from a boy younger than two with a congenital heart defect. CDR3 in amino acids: CASNPSPEGQAQETQYF. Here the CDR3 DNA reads TGCGCCAGCAACCCGTCCCCCGAAGGCCAGGCCCAAGAGACCCAGTACTTC.